This T cell receptor (beta chain) is from a study of T cells in Graves' hyperthyroidism and ophthalmopathy. The germline V gene encodes CDR1 MRHNA and CDR2 SNTAGT. Trimming stripped 1 base from V and 0 bases from J, with 18 bases between. The CDR3 extends over 18 amino acids. Study observations and caveats: Ophthalmopathy was identified by the model a median around 6 months ahead of onset. Separation of ophthalmopathy from stable hyperthyroidism was achieved by a 13 V-J model.

With respect to this clonotype: Its matching antigen is unknown.

Researchers amplified the TCR beta CDR3 regions from RNA transcripts. Using the HTBI primer set, a first-round RT-PCR was run on the TCR CDR3. TCRdb processed the multiplex PCR reads anew with MiXCR; each CDR3 protein has one entry. The sample gives about 260,000 distinct CDR3 sequences, 15% to 20% of which show up once; around 30% is in the top ten. The source is a woman aged 18-29 years with Graves' ophthalmopathy. Material: blood. This rearrangement joins TRBV6-4 to TRBJ1-2; a weak D match, TRBD1 (6 bases). This CDR3 reads CASSDFRSTGESNYGYTF. CDR3 nucleotides: TGTGCCAGCAGTGACTTTAGGTCGACAGGCGAATCTAACTATGGCTACACCTTC.